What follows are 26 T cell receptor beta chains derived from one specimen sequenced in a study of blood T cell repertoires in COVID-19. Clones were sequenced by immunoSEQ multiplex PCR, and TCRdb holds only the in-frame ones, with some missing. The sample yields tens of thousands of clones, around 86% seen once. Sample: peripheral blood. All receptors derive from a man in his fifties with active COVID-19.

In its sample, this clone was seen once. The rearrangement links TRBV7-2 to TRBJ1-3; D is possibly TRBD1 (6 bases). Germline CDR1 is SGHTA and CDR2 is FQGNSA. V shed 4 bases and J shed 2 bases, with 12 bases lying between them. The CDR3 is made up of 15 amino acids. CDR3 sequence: CASSSQGSAGNTIYF. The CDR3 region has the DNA TGTGCCAGCAGCTCCCAGGGGAGTGCTGGAAACACCATATATTTT.

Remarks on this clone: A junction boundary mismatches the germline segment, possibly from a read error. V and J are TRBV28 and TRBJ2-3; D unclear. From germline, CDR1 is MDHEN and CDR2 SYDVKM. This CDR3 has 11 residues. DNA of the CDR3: TGTGCCAGCCGAAGCACTGATACGCAGTATTTT. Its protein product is CASRSTDTQYF.

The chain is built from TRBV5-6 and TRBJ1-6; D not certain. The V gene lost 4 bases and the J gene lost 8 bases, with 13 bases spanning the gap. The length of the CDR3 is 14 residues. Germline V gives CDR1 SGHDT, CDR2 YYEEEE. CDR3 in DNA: TGTGCCAGCAGCGTTACACAAAAATATTCACCCCTCCACTTT. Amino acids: CASSVTQKYSPLHF.

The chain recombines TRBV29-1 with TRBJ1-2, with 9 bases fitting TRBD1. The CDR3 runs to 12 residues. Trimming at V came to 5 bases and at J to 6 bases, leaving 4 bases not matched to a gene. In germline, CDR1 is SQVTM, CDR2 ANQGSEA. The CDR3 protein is CSVKQGAHGYTF. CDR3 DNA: TGCAGCGTTAAACAGGGGGCTCATGGCTACACCTTC.

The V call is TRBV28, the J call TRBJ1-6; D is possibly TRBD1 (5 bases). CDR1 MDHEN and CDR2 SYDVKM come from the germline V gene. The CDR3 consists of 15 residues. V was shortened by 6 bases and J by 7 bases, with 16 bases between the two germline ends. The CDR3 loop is CASRPVGLTNSPLHF. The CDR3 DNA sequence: TGTGCCAGCAGACCTGTGGGACTCACGAATTCACCCCTCCACTTT.

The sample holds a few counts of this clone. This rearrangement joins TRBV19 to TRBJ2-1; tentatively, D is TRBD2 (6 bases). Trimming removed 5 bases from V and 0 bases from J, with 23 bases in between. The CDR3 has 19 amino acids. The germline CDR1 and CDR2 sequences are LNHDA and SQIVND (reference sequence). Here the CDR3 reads CASSLGPPGTSSSYNEQFF. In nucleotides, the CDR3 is TGTGCCAGTAGTCTGGGACCCCCCGGGACTTCGAGCTCCTACAATGAGCAGTTCTTC.

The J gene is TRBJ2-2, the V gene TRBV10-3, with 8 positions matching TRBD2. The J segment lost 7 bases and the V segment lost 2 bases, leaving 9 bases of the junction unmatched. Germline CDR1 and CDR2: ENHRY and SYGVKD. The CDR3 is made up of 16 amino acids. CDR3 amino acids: CAISERGVTSGGELFF. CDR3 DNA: TGTGCCATCAGTGAGAGGGGGGTCACTAGCGGCGGGGAGCTGTTTTTT.

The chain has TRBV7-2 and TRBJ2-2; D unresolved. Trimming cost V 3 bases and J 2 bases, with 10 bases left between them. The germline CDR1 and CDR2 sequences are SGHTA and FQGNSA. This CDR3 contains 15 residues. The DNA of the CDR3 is TGTGCCAGCAGCTTCTTCCAGGATAACACCGGGGAGCTGTTTTTT. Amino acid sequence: CASSFFQDNTGELFF.

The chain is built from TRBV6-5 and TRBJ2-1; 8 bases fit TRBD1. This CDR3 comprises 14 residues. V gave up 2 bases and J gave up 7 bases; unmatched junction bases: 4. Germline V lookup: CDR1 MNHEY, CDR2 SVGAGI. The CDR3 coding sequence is TGTGCCAGCAGTTACGGGGACAGGCGGAATGAGCAGTTCTTC. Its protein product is CASSYGDRRNEQFF.

The CDR3 coding sequence is TGTGCCAGCAGTCAGCCCAACCGAGGCGCAGAAGCTTTCTTT. This encodes CASSQPNRGAEAFF. The J gene is TRBJ1-1, the V gene TRBV6-5; no firm D call. This CDR3 is 14 amino acids long. Germline CDR1 reads MNHEY; CDR2 reads SVGAGI. Trimming left V 5 bases short and J 8 bases short, with 18 bases between.

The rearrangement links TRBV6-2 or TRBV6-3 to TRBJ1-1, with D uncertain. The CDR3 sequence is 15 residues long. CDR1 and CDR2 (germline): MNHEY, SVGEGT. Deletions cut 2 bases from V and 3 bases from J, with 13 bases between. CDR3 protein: CASSYRGESHTEAFF. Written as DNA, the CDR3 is TGTGCCAGCAGTTACCGCGGGGAGTCCCACACTGAAGCTTTCTTT.

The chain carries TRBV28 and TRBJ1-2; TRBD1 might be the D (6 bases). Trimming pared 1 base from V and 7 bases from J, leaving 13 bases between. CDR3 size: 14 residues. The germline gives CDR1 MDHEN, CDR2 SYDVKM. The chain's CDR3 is CASSLYVTGPGYTF. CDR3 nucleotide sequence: TGTGCCAGCAGTTTATATGTAACAGGGCCTGGCTACACCTTC.

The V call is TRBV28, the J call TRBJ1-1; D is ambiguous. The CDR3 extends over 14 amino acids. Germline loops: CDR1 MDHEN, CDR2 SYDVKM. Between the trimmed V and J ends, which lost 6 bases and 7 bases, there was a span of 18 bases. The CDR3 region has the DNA TGTGCCAGCAGCAAACCGGGATTAACACTTGAAGCTTTCTTT. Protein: CASSKPGLTLEAFF.

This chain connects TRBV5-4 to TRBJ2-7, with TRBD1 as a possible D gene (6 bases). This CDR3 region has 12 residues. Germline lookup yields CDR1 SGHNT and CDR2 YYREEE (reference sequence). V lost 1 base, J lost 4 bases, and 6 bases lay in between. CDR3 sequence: CASSLTGYEQYF. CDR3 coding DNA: TGTGCCAGCAGCTTGACAGGGTACGAGCAGTACTTC. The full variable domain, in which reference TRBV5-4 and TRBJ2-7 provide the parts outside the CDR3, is ETGVTQSPTHLIKTRGQQVTLRCSSQSGHNTVSWYQQALGQGPQFIFQYYREEENGRGNFPPRFSGLQFPNYSSELNVNALELDDSALYLCASSLTGYEQYFGPGTRLTVT.

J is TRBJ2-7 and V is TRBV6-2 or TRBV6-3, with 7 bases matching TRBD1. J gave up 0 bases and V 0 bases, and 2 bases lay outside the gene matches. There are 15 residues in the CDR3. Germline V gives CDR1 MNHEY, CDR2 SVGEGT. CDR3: CASSYSTGSSYEQYF. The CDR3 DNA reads TGTGCCAGCAGTTACTCGACAGGGAGCTCCTACGAGCAGTACTTC.

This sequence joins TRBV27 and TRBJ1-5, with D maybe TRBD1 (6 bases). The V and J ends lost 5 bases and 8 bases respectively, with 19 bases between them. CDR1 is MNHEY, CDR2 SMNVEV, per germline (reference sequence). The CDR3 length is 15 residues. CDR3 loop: CASSPTDRGLEPQHF. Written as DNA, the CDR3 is TGTGCCAGCAGTCCCACGGACAGAGGGTTGGAGCCCCAGCATTTT.

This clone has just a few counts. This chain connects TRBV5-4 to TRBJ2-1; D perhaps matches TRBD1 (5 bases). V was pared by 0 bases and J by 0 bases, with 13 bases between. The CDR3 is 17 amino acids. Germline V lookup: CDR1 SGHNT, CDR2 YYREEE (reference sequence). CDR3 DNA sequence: TGTGCCAGCAGCTTGGGGGGCCCCCTAAGCTCCTACAATGAGCAGTTCTTC. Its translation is CASSLGGPLSSYNEQFF.

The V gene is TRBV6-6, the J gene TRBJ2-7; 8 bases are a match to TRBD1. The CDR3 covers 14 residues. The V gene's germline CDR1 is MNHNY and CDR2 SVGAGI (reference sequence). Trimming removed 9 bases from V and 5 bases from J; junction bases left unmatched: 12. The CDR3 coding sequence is TGTGCCAGTTTTCCAGGGGGCCAAGTCCACGAGCAGTACTTC. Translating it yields CASFPGGQVHEQYF.

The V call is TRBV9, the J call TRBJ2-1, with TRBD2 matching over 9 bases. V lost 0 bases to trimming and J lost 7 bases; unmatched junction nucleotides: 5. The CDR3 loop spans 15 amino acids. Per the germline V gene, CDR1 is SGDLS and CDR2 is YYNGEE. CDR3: CASSVAAGGGNEQFF. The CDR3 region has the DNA TGTGCCAGCAGCGTAGCGGCGGGAGGGGGGAATGAGCAGTTCTTC.

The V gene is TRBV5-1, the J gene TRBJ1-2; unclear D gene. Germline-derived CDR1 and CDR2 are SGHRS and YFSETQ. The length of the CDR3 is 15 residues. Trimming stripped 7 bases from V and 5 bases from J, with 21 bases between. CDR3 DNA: TGCGCCAGCCGAGAGGGAGGTCGGGATTTTTATGGCTACACCTTC. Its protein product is CASREGGRDFYGYTF.

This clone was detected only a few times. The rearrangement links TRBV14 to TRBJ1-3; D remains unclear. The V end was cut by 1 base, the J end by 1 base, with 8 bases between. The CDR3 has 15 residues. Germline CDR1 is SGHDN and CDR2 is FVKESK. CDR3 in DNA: TGTGCCAGCAGCCAAGTGGCCGGGTCTGGAAACACCATATATTTT. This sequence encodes CASSQVAGSGNTIYF.

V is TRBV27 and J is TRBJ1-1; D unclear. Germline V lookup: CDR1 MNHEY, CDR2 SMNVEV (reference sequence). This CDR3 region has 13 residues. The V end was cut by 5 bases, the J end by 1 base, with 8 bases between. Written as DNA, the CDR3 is TGTGCCAGCAGTCAACAGAGGAACACTGAAGCTTTCTTT. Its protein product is CASSQQRNTEAFF.

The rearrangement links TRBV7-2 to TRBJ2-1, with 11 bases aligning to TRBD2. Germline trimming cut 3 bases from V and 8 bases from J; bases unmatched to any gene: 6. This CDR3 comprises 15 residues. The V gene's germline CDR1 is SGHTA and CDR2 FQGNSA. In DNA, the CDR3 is TGTGCCAGCAGCTTTGTAGCGGGAGGGCCATATGAGCAGTTCTTC. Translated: CASSFVAGGPYEQFF.

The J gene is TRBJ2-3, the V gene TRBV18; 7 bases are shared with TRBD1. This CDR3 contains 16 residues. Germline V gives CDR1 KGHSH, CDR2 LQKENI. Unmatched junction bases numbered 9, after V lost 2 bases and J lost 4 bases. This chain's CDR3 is CASSPDRDSLADTQYF. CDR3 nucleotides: TGTGCCAGCTCACCAGACCGGGACAGCTTGGCAGATACGCAGTATTTT. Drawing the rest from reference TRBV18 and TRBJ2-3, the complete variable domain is NAGVMQNPRHLVRRRGQEARLRCSPMKGHSHVYWYRQLPEEGLKFMVYLQKENIIDESGMPKERFSAEFPKEGPSILRIQQVVRGDSAAYFCASSPDRDSLADTQYFGPGTRLTVL.

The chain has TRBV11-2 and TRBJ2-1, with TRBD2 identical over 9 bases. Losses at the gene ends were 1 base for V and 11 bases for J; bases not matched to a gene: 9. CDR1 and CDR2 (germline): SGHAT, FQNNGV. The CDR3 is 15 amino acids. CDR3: CASSLVGPSGDKQFF. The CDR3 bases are TGTGCCAGCAGCTTAGTAGGGCCTAGCGGGGATAAGCAGTTCTTC.

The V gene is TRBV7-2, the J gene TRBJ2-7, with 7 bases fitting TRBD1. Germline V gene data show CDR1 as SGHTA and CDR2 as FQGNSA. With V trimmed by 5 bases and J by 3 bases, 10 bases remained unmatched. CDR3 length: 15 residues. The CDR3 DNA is TGTGCCAGCAGCCTACACTTGACAGGGAACTACGAGCAGTACTTC. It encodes CASSLHLTGNYEQYF. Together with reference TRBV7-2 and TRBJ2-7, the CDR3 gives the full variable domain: GAGVSQSPSNKVTEKGKDVELRCDPISGHTALYWYRQSLGQGLEFLIYFQGNSAPDKSGLPSDRFSAERTGGSVSTLTIQRTQQEDSAVYLCASSLHLTGNYEQYFGPGTRLTVT.